These 7 T cell receptor beta chains were all obtained from the same sample, sequenced in a study of regulatory T cells in long-lasting Graves disease. Time point: newly diagnosed GD, antithyroid drugs for less than 3 months. PBMC-extracted RNA yielded the TCR library. HTBI primers from iRepertoire and Arm-PCR of CDR3 regions yielded the TCR beta libraries. In TCRdb, the multiplex PCR reads were re-called with MiXCR into one record per CDR3 protein. The sample lists 500,000 or so distinct CDR3 sequences, about 15% seen once, with around 25% in the top ten. These same data were also listed under a study on T cells in Graves' hyperthyroidism and ophthalmopathy.

This specimen was peripheral blood mononuclear cells (PBMCs), taken at new diagnosis, from a patient treated with antithyroid drugs. Every receptor here comes from a middle-aged woman with Graves disease.

This clonotype occurred many times. V usage is TRBV12-3 or TRBV12-4 and J usage is TRBJ2-1, with 8 nucleotides matching TRBD2. The CDR3 length is 14 residues. After removal of 6 bases from V and 6 bases from J, the junction contained 7 bases not matched to a gene. The CDR3 DNA reads TGTGCCAGCAGCCCTTCCGGACTAGCCAATGAGCAGTTCTTC. Translating gives CASSPSGLANEQFF.

This clonotype was counted many times. The chain uses TRBV2 and TRBJ1-1, with D unresolved. This CDR3 spans 12 amino acids. V was cut by 8 bases and J by 1 base, with 8 bases left in between. Germline CDR1 is SNHLY and CDR2 is FYNNEI. CDR3 DNA sequence: TGTGCCAGCCTCAGAGAGAACACTGAAGCTTTCTTT. Translation gives CASLRENTEAFF.

V gene TRBV20-1 combines with J gene TRBJ2-5; 8 bases agree with TRBD2. The CDR3 loop spans 16 amino acids. After removal of 1 base from V and 1 base from J, the junction contained 8 bases not matched to a gene. CDR1 and CDR2 from the germline V gene are DFQATT and SNEGSKA (reference sequence). CDR3 sequence: CSARGFSGAFQETQYF. The CDR3 nucleotides read TGCAGTGCTAGAGGGTTTAGCGGGGCATTCCAAGAGACCCAGTACTTC.

This clonotype occurred many times. The V call is TRBV5-5, the J call TRBJ2-7; D possibly corresponds to TRBD1 (5 bases). Germline V CDR1 and CDR2: SGHKS, YYEKEE (reference sequence). The CDR3 extends over 13 amino acids. V was shortened by 4 bases and J by 5 bases, with 13 bases between the two germline ends. The CDR3 sequence is CASSSLTGDEQYF. Written as DNA, the CDR3 is TGTGCCAGCAGCAGTTTAACAGGAGACGAGCAGTACTTC.

The CDR3 is CSATQTGHYQPQHF. CDR3 nucleotides: TGCAGTGCCACCCAGACAGGGCATTATCAGCCCCAGCATTTT. The gene calls are TRBV20-1 and TRBJ1-5, with 7 bases fitting TRBD1. Germline assignment: CDR1 DFQATT and CDR2 SNEGSKA (reference sequence). Losses at the gene ends were 6 bases for V and 5 bases for J; bases not matched to a gene: 10. The CDR3 extends over 14 amino acids.

The V gene is TRBV20-1, the J gene TRBJ1-2; no firm D call. Germline CDR1 DFQATT, CDR2 SNEGSKA (reference sequence). There are 14 residues in the CDR3. The DNA of the CDR3 is TGCAATGCCGTCTCCAGTGATTACCCCTATGGCTACACCTTC. Translation gives CNAVSSDYPYGYTF.

Ten or more counts support this clonotype. CDR3 amino acids: CAWSYRASSGNTIYF. Here the CDR3 DNA reads TGTGCCTGGAGTTACAGGGCTAGCTCTGGAAACACCATATATTTT. V is TRBV30 and J is TRBJ1-3; TRBD1 might be the D (6 bases). With 2 bases removed from V and 0 bases from J, the gap between germline ends came to 11 bases. CDR1 and CDR2 (germline): GTSNPN, SVGIG (reference sequence). The CDR3 is 15 amino acids.